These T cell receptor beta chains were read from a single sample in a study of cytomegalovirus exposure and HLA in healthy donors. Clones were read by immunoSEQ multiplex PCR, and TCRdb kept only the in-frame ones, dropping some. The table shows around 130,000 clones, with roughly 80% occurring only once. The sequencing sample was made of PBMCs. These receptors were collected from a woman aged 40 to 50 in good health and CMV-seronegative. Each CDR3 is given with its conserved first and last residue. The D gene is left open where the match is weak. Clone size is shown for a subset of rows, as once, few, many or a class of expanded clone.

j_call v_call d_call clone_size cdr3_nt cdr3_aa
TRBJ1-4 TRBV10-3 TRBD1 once TGTGCCATCAGTGGAGGTGACAGGGGAACTAATGAAAAACTGTTTTTT CAISGGDRGTNEKLFF
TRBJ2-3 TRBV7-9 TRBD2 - TGTGCCAGCAGCGAGGGGGGTAGCGGGAGGACAGATACGCAGTATTTT CASSEGGSGRTDTQYF
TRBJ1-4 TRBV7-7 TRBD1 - TGTGCTAGCAGCCCAGGGGGCGTAGGTGAAAAACTGTTTTTT CASSPGGVGEKLFF
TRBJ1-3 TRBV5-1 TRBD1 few TGCGCCAGCGGTGAGGGACAGGGGATCTCTGGAAACACCATATATTTT CASGEGQGISGNTIYF
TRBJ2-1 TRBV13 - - TGTGCCAGCAGCTTTACCCAGGACAATGAGCAGTTCTTC CASSFTQDNEQFF
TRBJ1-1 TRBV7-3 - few TGTGCCAGCAGCTTAAGCTCAGGGAACACTGAAGCTTTCTTT CASSLSSGNTEAFF
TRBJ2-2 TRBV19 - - TGTGCCAGTAGTTGGGCTCCCGGGGAGCTGTTTTTT CASSWAPGELFF
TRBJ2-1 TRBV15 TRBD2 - TGTGCCACCAGCAGAGCGATGAGGGGGACTAGCGGGGCCTTCTACAATGAGCAGTTCTTC CATSRAMRGTSGAFYNEQFF
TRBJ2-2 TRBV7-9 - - TGTGCCAGCAGCTTCCTAGCGCCCGGGGAGCTGTTTTTT CASSFLAPGELFF
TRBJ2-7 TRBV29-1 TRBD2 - TGCAGCGTTGTCCCCTTGGGACTAGCGGGAGAAAGGCCCTACGAGCAGTACTTC CSVVPLGLAGERPYEQYF
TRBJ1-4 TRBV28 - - TGTGCCAGCAGTCTTCTTGAAAAACTGTTTTTT CASSLLEKLFF